This T cell receptor beta chain was obtained from a study of cytomegalovirus exposure and HLA in healthy donors. Overall study results and limits: Sequence variants that were highly shared formed a cluster that was likely a sequencing artifact.

The CDR3 contains 12 residues. The V gene's germline CDR1 is SQVTM and CDR2 ANQGSEA. V lost 8 bases and J lost 5; bases outside the gene matches: 6. Primers for the PCR totalled 60 Vbeta and 13 Jbeta. Generated by immunoSEQ multiplex PCR, the TCRdb table keeps only in-frame clones and is missing some. The data contain 80,000 to 100,000 clones, over 75% of them singletons. About this clone: Antigen unknown.

This clonotype originated in a man between 35 and 55 years old in good health and CMV-seronegative. The rearrangement joins TRBV29-1 to TRBJ1-1, with 9 bases aligning to TRBD1. Sequences were obtained from PBMCs. In DNA, the CDR3 is TGCAGCTCGACAGGGGGGTCGACTGAAGCTTTCTTT. Encoded protein: CSSTGGSTEAFF.